The sequence of this TCR beta chain was determined in a study of chemoradiotherapy in HPV16-positive cancers. Whole-study results and caveats: In HPV16-positive patients, HPV-responsive T-cell expansion tracked better recurrence-free survival. Candidate HPV-specific clones and E7-related TCR motifs grew in tumor during treatment.

Data came from immunoSEQ multiplex PCR; TCRdb stores just in-frame clones and leaves some out. The sample gives a few thousand clones, around 90% of which show up once; under 8.5% is in the top ten. Per germline, CDR1 SQVTM and CDR2 ANQGSEA. The CDR3 sequence is 13 residues long. Trimming took 3 bases from V and 4 from J; bases not matched to a gene: 2. Comments on this clone: Its antigen is unknown.

The V and J genes are TRBV29-1 and TRBJ2-7; 11 bases align to TRBD1. This TCR came from a human donor with HPV-associated anogenital cancer. The specimen was tumor tissue, collected from a patient who underwent chemoradiotherapy. This chain's CDR3 is CSVEDRGLYEQYF. The CDR3 DNA sequence: TGCAGCGTTGAGGACAGGGGGCTGTACGAGCAGTACTTC.